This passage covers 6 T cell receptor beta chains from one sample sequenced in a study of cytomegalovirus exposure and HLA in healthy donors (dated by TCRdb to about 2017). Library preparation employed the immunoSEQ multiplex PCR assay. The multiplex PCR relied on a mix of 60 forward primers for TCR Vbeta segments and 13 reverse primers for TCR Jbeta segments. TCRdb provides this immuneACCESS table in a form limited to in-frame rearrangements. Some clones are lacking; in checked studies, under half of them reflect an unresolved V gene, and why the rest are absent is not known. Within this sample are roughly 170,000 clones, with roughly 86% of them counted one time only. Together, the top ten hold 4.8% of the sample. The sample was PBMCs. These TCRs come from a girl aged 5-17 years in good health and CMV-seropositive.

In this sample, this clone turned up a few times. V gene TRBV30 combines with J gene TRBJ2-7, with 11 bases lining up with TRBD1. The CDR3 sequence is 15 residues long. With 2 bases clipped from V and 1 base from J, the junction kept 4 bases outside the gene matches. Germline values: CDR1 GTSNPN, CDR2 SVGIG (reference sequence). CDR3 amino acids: CAWSLGTGGSYEQYF. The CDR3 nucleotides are TGTGCCTGGAGTCTCGGGACAGGGGGGTCCTACGAGCAGTACTTC.

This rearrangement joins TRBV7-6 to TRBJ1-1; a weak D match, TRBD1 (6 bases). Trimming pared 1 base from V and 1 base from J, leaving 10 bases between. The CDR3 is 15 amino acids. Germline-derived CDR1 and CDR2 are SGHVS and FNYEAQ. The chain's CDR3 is CASSLVGGKNTEAFF. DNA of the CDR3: TGTGCCAGCAGCTTAGTAGGGGGTAAGAACACTGAAGCTTTCTTT. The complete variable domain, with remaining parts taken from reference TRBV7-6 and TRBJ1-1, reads GAGVSQSPRYKVTKRGQDVALRCDPISGHVSLYWYRQALGQGPEFLTYFNYEAQQDKSGLPNDRFSAERPEGSISTLTIQRTEQRDSAMYRCASSLVGGKNTEAFFGQGTRLTVV.

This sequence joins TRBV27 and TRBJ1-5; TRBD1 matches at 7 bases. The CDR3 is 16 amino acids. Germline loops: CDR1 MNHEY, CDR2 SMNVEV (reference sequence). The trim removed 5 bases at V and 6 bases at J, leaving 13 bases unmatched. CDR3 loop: CASSGRQGDMGQPQHF. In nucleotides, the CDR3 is TGTGCCAGCAGTGGAAGGCAGGGGGATATGGGTCAGCCCCAGCATTTT.

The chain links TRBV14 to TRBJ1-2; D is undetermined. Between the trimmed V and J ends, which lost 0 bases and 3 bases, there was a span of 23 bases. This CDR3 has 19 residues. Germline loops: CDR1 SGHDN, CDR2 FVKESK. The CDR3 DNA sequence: TGTGCCAGCAGCCAAGATGGGTTTACGAGGTTGCAAAACGACTATGGCTACACCTTC. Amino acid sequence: CASSQDGFTRLQNDYGYTF.

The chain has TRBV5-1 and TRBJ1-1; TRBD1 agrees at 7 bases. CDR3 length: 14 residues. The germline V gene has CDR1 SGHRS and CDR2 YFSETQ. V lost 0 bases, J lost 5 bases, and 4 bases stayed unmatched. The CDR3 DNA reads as TGCGCCAGCAGCTTGGAGGGGGCTCGGACTGAAGCTTTCTTT. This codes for CASSLEGARTEAFF.

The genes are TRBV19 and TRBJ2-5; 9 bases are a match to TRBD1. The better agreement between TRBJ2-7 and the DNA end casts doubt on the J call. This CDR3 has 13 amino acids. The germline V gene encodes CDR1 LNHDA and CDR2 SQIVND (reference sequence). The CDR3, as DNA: TGTGCCAGTAGCCCCGGGACAGGGTACGAGCAGTACTTC. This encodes CASSPGTGYEQYF.